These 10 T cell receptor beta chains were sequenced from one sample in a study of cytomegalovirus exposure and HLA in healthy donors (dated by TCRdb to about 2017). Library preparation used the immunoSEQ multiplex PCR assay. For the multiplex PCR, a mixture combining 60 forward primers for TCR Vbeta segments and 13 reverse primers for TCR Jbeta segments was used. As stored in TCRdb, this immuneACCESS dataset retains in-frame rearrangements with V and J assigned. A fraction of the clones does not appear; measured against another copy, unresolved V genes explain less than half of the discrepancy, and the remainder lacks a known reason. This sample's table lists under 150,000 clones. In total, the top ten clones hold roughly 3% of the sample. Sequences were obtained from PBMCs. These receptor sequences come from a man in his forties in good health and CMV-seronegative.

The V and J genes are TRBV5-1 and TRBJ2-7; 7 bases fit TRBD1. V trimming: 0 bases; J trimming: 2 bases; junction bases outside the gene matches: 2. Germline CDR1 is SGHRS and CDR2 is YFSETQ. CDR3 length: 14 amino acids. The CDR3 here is CASSLGGQPYEQYF. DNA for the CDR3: TGCGCCAGCAGCTTGGGGGGACAGCCCTACGAGCAGTACTTC.

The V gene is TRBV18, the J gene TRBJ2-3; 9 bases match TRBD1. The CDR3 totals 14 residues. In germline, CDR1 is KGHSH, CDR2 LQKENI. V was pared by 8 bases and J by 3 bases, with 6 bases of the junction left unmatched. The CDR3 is CASGDRVRTDTQYF. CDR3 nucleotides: TGTGCCAGCGGGGACAGGGTAAGGACAGATACGCAGTATTTT.

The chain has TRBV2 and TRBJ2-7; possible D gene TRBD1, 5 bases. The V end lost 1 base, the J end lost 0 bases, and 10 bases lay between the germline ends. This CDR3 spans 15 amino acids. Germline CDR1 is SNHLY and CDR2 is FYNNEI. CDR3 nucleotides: TGTGCCAGCAGTGAAGACCAGGGCCGCTCCTACGAGCAGTACTTC. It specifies CASSEDQGRSYEQYF.

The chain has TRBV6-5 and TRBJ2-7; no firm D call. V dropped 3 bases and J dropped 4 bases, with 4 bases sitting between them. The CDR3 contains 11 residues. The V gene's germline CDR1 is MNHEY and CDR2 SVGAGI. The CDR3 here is CASSYLYEQYF. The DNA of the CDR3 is TGTGCCAGCAGTTATCTGTACGAGCAGTACTTC.

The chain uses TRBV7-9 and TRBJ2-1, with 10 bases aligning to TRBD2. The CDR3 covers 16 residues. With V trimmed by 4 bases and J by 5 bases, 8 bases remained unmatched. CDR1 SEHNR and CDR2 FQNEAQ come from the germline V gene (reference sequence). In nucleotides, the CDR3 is TGTGCCAGCAGCTGGGTAGCGGGGGGCCCAAACAATGAGCAGTTCTTC. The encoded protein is CASSWVAGGPNNEQFF.

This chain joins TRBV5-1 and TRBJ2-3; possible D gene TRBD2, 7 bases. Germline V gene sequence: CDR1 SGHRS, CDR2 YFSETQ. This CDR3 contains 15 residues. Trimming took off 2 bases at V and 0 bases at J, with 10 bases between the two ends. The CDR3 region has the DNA TGCGCCAGCAGCTTACCGGGGGGCAGCACAGATACGCAGTATTTT. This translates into CASSLPGGSTDTQYF.

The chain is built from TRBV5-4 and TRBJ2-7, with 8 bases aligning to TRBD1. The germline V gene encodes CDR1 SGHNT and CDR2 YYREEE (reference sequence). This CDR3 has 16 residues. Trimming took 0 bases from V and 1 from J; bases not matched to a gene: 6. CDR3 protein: CASSLAAGGISYEQYF. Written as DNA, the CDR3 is TGTGCCAGCAGCTTGGCCGCAGGGGGCATATCCTACGAGCAGTACTTC.

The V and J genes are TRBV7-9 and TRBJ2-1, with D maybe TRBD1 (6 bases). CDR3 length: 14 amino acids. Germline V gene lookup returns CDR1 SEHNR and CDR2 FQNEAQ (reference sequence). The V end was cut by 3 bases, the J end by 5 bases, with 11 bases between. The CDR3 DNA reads TGTGCCAGCAGCTTGGACAGACCCGACAATGAGCAGTTCTTC. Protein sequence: CASSLDRPDNEQFF.

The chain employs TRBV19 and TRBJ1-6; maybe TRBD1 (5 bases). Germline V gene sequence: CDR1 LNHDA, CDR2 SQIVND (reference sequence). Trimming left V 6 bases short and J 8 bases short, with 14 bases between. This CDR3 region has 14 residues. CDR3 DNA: TGTGCCAGTAGCCGGGACTGGAGGGATTCACCCCTCCACTTT. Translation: CASSRDWRDSPLHF.

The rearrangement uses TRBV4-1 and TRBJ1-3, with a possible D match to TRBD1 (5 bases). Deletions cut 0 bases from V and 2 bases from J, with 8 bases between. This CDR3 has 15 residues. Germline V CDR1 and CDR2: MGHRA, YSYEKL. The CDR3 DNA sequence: TGCGCCAGCAGCCAAGACGGGGGAACTGGAAACACCATATATTTT. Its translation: CASSQDGGTGNTIYF.